This T cell receptor (beta chain) was recorded in a study of T cells in Graves' hyperthyroidism and ophthalmopathy. Across the study: Sampling of peripheral blood happened at initial diagnosis, prior to any treatment.

Stable Graves' hyperthyroidism denoted no ophthalmopathy progression over 18 months. Trimming cost V 5 bases and J 2 bases; bases outside gene matches: 7. The CDR3 has 16 amino acids. The germline V gene encodes CDR1 MNHEY and CDR2 SMNVEV (reference sequence). RNA transcripts provided the source from which TCR beta CDR3 regions were amplified. TCR CDR3 regions were first amplified by RT-PCR with HTBI primers. MiXCR, run by TCRdb on the multiplex PCR reads, gives a single entry per CDR3 protein. Among over 300,000 distinct CDR3 sequences listed, roughly 13% were seen once. A remark on this clonotype: The antigen remains unidentified.

General study findings and limits: Appearing also in blood were most of the thyroid clonotypes expanded above 0.001.

The source is a woman aged 55-75 years with Graves' hyperthyroidism. The sample taken for sequencing was blood. The rearrangement joins TRBV27 to TRBJ2-3; 10 bases match TRBD2. The CDR3: CASSHQGLALTDTQYF. Written as DNA, the CDR3 is TGTGCCAGCAGTCACCAGGGACTAGCGCTCACAGATACGCAGTATTTT.